This T cell receptor beta chain was identified during a study of cytomegalovirus exposure and HLA in healthy donors. About the study: In a later analysis, the 110 or so validation repertoires were reported to have used the same platform as the 550 to 850 first-cohort repertoires. Study-wide points: The tendency of first-cohort TCR clusters to co-occur in the 120 or so validation repertoires was the finding of a later analysis. The authors listed 150 or so TCR beta chains as cytomegalovirus-associated.

Germline V gives CDR1 SGDLS, CDR2 YYNGEE. Trimming left V 4 bases short and J 0 bases short, with 8 bases between. The CDR3 totals 13 residues. TCRdb's copy holds only in-frame clones and misses some; the assay was immunoSEQ multiplex PCR. The sample carries more than 95,000 clones, 75% to 90% recorded once. A remark on this clone: Its target is not known.

J is TRBJ2-7 and V is TRBV9; no definite D call. Sequencing was done on a sample of PBMCs. This clonotype was obtained from a woman under 30 in good health and CMV-seronegative. This CDR3 is CASSPLGSYEQYF. The CDR3 nucleotides read TGTGCCAGCAGCCCCCTCGGCTCCTACGAGCAGTACTTC.